These 11 T cell receptor beta chains were sequenced from one sample in a study of human T cells and chemical hapten exposure. Time point given: pre-sensitization, week 0. Treatment described: therapeutic diphenylcyclopropenone sensitization with weekly scalp DPC. TCRdb re-analysed the RACE reads in MiXCR, keeping a single row per CDR3 protein. In the table there are more than 250,000 distinct CDR3 sequences, 7% to 10% of which are singletons. The source was whole blood, collected in connection with sensitization to the hapten diphenylcyclopropenone (DPC). These receptors were obtained from a woman aged 40 to 50 with alopecia areata. Some clones in this sample may be carry-over from other donors' samples.

The V and J genes are TRBV11-3 and TRBJ2-1; a weak D match, TRBD1 (6 bases). The CDR3 runs to 13 residues. Germline CDR1 and CDR2: SGHNT and YENEEA. Trimming cost V 4 bases and J 7 bases, with 11 bases left between them. The CDR3 loop is CASSSRGKNEQFF. For the CDR3, the DNA is TGTGCCAGCAGCTCAAGGGGGAAGAATGAGCAGTTCTTC. Combining the CDR3 with reference TRBV11-3 and TRBJ2-1 gives the whole variable domain EAGVVQSPRYKIIEKKQPVAFWCNPISGHNTLYWYLQNLGQGPELLIRYENEEAVDDSQLPKDRFSAERLKGVDSTLKIQPAELGDSAVYLCASSSRGKNEQFFGPGTRLTVL.

The chain links TRBV20-1 to TRBJ2-3, with no clear D. The length of the CDR3 is 10 residues. Germline V gene sequence: CDR1 DFQATT, CDR2 SNEGSKA (reference sequence). The V gene lost 6 bases and the J gene lost 6 bases, with 7 bases spanning the gap. CDR3 DNA sequence: TGCAGTGCCCTTTGGGATACGCAGTATTTT. This codes for CSALWDTQYF.

The chain uses TRBV4-1 and TRBJ1-5, with a weak D call TRBD1 (5 bases). Trimming left V 0 bases short and J 7 bases short, with 10 bases between. This CDR3 has 14 residues. Germline V CDR1 and CDR2: MGHRA, YSYEKL. The CDR3: CASSQEPGRQPQHF. The CDR3 DNA reads as TGCGCCAGCAGCCAAGAACCAGGGCGGCAGCCCCAGCATTTT.

This clonotype was observed a handful of times. This chain joins TRBV6-5 and TRBJ1-6; no firm D call. This CDR3 spans 13 amino acids. Germline CDR1 MNHEY, CDR2 SVGAGI. V was clipped by 5 bases and J by 7 bases, with 9 bases between them. The CDR3 DNA follows: TGTGCCAGCAGTCCCCGGGCGAATTCACCCCTCCACTTT. Its protein product is CASSPRANSPLHF.

The V gene is TRBV7-8, the J gene TRBJ2-7; weak D call: TRBD1 (5 bases). This CDR3 region has 14 residues. V was shortened by 3 bases and J by 5 bases, with 14 bases between the two germline ends. Germline V gene sequence: CDR1 SGHVS, CDR2 FQNEAQ. The CDR3 spells CASSFNGRVNEQYF. In nucleotides, the CDR3 is TGTGCCAGCAGCTTCAACGGCAGGGTAAACGAGCAGTACTTC. The full variable domain, its missing parts supplied by reference TRBV7-8 and TRBJ2-7, is GAGVSQSPRYKVAKRGQDVALRCDPISGHVSLFWYQQALGQGPEFLTYFQNEAQLDKSGLPSDRFFAERPEGSVSTLKIQRTQQEDSAVYLCASSFNGRVNEQYFGPGTRLTVT.

This clonotype was detected ten times or more. The chain combines TRBV11-3 with TRBJ1-5, with D unclear. The CDR3 runs 11 residues. Germline CDR1 SGHNT, CDR2 YENEEA. With 7 bases removed from V and 6 bases from J, the gap between germline ends came to 7 bases. The CDR3: CASTVGQPQHF. Here the CDR3 DNA reads TGTGCCAGCACCGTCGGTCAGCCCCAGCATTTT. The full variable domain, with the rest looked up from reference TRBV11-3 and TRBJ1-5, is EAGVVQSPRYKIIEKKQPVAFWCNPISGHNTLYWYLQNLGQGPELLIRYENEEAVDDSQLPKDRFSAERLKGVDSTLKIQPAELGDSAVYLCASTVGQPQHFGDGTRLSIL.

This rearrangement joins TRBV12-3 or TRBV12-4 to TRBJ2-1; TRBD1 is a possible D gene (6 bases). Trimming shortened V by 5 bases and J by 7 bases, and 9 bases separated the two germline ends. The CDR3 contains 12 residues. The CDR3 is CASSRQGNEQFF. CDR3 coding DNA: TGTGCCAGCAGTCGTCAGGGGAATGAGCAGTTCTTC.

The V and J genes are TRBV28 and TRBJ2-1, with 8 bases matching TRBD2. The CDR3 length is 17 residues. Germline V gene lookup returns CDR1 MDHEN and CDR2 SYDVKM. Trimming at V came to 4 bases and at J to 6 bases, leaving 14 bases not matched to a gene. This CDR3 is CASSSTAGTSGRNEQFF. The CDR3 DNA reads TGTGCCAGCAGTTCGACCGCCGGGACTAGTGGGCGCAATGAGCAGTTCTTC.

The rearrangement links TRBV7-8 to TRBJ2-2; 7 bases align to TRBD2. CDR1 is SGHVS and CDR2 is FQNEAQ in the germline V gene. The CDR3 covers 17 residues. The junction had 11 bases not matched to a gene; V was cut back by 5 bases and J by 2 bases. CDR3 nucleotides: TGTGCCAGCAGCCTACTAGCGTCGAACCTTAACACCGGGGAGCTGTTTTTT. This sequence encodes CASSLLASNLNTGELFF.

This clonotype was seen many times. The chain joins TRBV6-1 to TRBJ2-1, with D perhaps TRBD2 (6 bases). The CDR3 covers 15 residues. Germline V gene sequence: CDR1 MNHNS, CDR2 SASEGT. Deletions cut 0 bases from V and 0 bases from J, with 6 bases between. The CDR3 DNA is TGTGCCAGCAGTGAAGCGGGAGGCTCCTACAATGAGCAGTTCTTC. It encodes CASSEAGGSYNEQFF.

The table lists this clonotype with a few counts. The rearrangement uses TRBV6-2 or TRBV6-3 and TRBJ1-5; 10 bases line up with TRBD1. The CDR3 is 15 amino acids. Germline V gene lookup returns CDR1 MNHEY and CDR2 SVGEGT. Trimming at V came to 4 bases and at J to 5 bases, leaving 5 bases not matched to a gene. The CDR3 loop reads CASSSSTGGYQPQHF. The CDR3 nucleotides read TGTGCCAGCAGTTCCTCGACAGGGGGCTATCAGCCCCAGCATTTT.